This T cell receptor beta chain was documented in a study of T cells expressing NK-cell markers. The wider study: Most of the eight sequenced donors tested HCMV-seropositive; one tested seronegative. Overall study results and limits: In several donors, these clonotypes also led the CD3+CD56-NKG2C+ fraction.

For this clonotype: Its antigen is as yet unknown.

The length of the CDR3 is 17 residues. Looked up from germline, CDR1 is SGHRS and CDR2 is YFSETQ. Production of TCR beta cDNA relied on 5'RACE template switching with UMIs. TCRdb reprocessed the 5' RACE reads and keeps a single row for each CDR3 protein, giving no DNA. This sample's table has about 550,000 distinct CDR3 sequences. The clonotype was recovered from a man younger than 30 in good health. J is TRBJ2-5 and V is TRBV5-1; TCRdb gives TRBD2 as the D gene, but with no DNA this cannot be confirmed. Sample: blood T cells: a sorted CD56 or NKG2C T cell subset, CD4+ or CD8+ T cells, or bulk PBMC T cells (not recorded which). The CDR3 spells CASSSRTRPLAGETQYF.